What follows describes a single T cell receptor beta chain. Antigen unknown. The data originate from a study of response to subunit inactivated influenza vaccine. Study-wide points: Authors suggested each seasonal influenza vaccination recruits few new T cells.

A single record per CDR3 protein comes from TCRdb applying MiXCR to the RT-PCR reads. The sample consists of around 200,000 distinct CDR3 sequences, approximately 9.2% of them appearing once. Germline CDR1 SQVTM, CDR2 ANQGSEA. The CDR3 is 15 residues long. V dropped 4 bases and J dropped 7; count of bases not matched to a gene: 9. This TCR was sampled from a man in his fifties who received an inactivated influenza vaccine. This specimen was non-naive T cells sorted from PBMCs, taken on the day of vaccination. The gene calls are TRBV29-1 and TRBJ1-4; TRBD1 matches 10 bases. This CDR3 reads CSVGGTGAVGEKLFF. CDR3 bases: TGCAGCGTTGGGGGGACAGGGGCGGTTGGTGAAAAACTGTTTTTT.